Given below is one T cell receptor beta chain in context. V trimming: 2 bases; J trimming: 2 bases; junction bases outside the gene matches: 8. The germline V gene encodes CDR1 SEHNR and CDR2 FQNEAQ (reference sequence). This CDR3 is 17 amino acids long. The data were obtained in a study of blood T cell repertoires in COVID-19. Study details: Spain, Italy and the United States supplied samples that represented acute and convalescent COVID-19. Nucleic acid was either cDNA or gDNA, and it came from T cells, B-cell-depleted T cells, or PBMCs.

Original data processing: Reference gene primer amplification gave nucleated cell count estimates. Assay: immunoSEQ multiplex PCR; the TCRdb copy retains only in-frame clones and omits some. V, J and clone size were drawn from that table, and D and trimming were deduced from the DNA. The table includes 65,000 to 85,000 clones, roughly nine tenths detected once. The chain combines TRBV7-9 with TRBJ2-5; TRBD2 matches 10 bases. The clonotype comes from a man aged 50 or older with active COVID-19. Specimen: peripheral blood. CDR3 residues: CASSLRAVLAGQETQYF. The DNA of the CDR3 is TGTGCCAGCAGCTTACGGGCGGTACTAGCGGGGCAAGAGACCCAGTACTTC.